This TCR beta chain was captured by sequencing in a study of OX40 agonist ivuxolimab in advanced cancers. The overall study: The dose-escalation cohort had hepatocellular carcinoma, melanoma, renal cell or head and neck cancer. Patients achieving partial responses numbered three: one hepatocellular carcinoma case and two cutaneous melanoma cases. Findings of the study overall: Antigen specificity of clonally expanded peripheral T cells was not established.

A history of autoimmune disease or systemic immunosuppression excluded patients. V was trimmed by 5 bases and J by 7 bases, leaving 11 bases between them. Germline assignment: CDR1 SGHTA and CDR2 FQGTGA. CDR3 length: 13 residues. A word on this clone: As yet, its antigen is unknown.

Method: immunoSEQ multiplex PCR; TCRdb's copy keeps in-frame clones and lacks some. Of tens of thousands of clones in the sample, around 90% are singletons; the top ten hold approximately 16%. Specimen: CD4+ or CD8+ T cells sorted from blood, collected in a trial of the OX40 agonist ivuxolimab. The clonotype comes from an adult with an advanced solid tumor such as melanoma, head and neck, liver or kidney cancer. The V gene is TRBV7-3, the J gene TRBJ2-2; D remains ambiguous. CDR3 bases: TGTGCCAGCAGCCCCCCGGGCGGCGGGGAGCTGTTTTTT. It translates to CASSPPGGGELFF.